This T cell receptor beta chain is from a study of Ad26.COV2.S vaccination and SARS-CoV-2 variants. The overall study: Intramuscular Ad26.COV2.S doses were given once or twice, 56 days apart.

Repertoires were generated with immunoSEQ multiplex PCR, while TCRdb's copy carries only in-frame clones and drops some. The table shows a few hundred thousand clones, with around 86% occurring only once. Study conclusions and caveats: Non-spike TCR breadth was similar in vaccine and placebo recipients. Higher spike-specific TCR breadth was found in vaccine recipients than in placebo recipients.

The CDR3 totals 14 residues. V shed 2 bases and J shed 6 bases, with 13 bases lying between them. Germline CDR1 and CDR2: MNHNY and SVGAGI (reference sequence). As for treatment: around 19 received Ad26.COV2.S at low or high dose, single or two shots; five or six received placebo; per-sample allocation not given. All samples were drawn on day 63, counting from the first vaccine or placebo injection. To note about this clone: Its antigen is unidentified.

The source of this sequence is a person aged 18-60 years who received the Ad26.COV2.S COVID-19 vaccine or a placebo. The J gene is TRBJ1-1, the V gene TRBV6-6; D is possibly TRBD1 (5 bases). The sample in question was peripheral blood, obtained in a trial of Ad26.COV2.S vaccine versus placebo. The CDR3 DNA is TGTGCCAGCAGTTACGCGGGGGAAGTCTCTGAAGCTTTCTTT. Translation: CASSYAGEVSEAFF.